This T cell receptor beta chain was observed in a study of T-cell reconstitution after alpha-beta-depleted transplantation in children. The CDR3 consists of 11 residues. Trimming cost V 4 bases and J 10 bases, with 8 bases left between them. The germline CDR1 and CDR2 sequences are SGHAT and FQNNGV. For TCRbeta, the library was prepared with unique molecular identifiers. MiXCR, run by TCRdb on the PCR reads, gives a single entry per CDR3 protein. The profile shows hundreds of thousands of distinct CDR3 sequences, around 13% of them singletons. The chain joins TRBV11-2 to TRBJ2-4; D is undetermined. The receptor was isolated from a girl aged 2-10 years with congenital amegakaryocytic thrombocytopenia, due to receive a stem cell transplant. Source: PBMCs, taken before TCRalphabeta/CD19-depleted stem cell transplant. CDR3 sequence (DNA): TGTGCCAGCAGCTCCTCTCTTATTCAGTACTTC. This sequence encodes CASSSSLIQYF.